These T cell receptor beta chains were read from a single sample in a study of T cell repertoires in cytomegalovirus infection. Each CDR3 protein gets one entry after TCRdb re-called the reads with MiXCR. Of 30,000 to 40,000 distinct CDR3 sequences listed, about 54% are singletons. These receptors have no known antigen. Sequenced material: CD8+ T cells from cultured PBMCs, taken from culture after CMV antigen stimulation. The source of these receptors is a human donor in good health (CMV status not recorded). Some clones in this sample may be carry-over from other donors' samples. Both conserved end residues are part of each CDR3. Each record gives: D gene, clone size, J gene, V gene, CDR3 DNA, CDR3 protein. D genes are given only for firm matches. Some rows mark clone size as missing; the rest say once, few, many or name a class of expanded clone.

TRBD1 NA TRBJ2-7 TRBV4-1 TGCGCCAGCAGCCAAGCCCTCACAGGGGTTGGAGACGAGCAGTACTTC CASSQALTGVGDEQYF
NA NA TRBJ1-6 TRBV7-6 TGTGCCAGCAGCCCCCTGACAGGACTCTACCTTAATTCACCCCTCCACTTT CASSPLTGLYLNSPLHF
NA few TRBJ1-1 TRBV7-6 TGTGCCAGCAGCTTAGGGGAGAGAAGCACTGAAGCTTTCTTT CASSLGERSTEAFF
NA NA TRBJ2-4 TRBV29-1 TGCAGCGTTGACCAGGGTGAAAACATTCAGTACTTC CSVDQGENIQYF
TRBD1 NA TRBJ2-7 TRBV7-6 TGTGCCAGCAGCTTAGAAGCAGGGACAGGGGACTACGAGCAGTACTTC CASSLEAGTGDYEQYF
NA few TRBJ2-7 TRBV28 TGTGCCAGCAGTTTTTTGCGGGGCAGGGGAGACGAGCAGTACTTC CASSFLRGRGDEQYF
NA NA TRBJ2-3 TRBV19 TGTGCCAGTAGTAAGAACGGCGCAGATACGCAGTATTTT CASSKNGADTQYF
TRBD1 NA TRBJ2-7 TRBV28 TGTGCCAGCAGTCCCCTGGTGGGACAGGGGCTCTCCTACGAGCAGTACTTC CASSPLVGQGLSYEQYF
NA NA TRBJ2-5 TRBV12-3/TRBV12-4 TGTGCCAGCAGCCCAGGGGTCGGAGGGGAGACCCAGTACTTC CASSPGVGGETQYF
NA NA TRBJ2-7 TRBV7-2 TGTGCCAGCAGCTTAGTGAGGCGGGACGGGAGATACGAGCAGTACTTC CASSLVRRDGRYEQYF
TRBD1 NA TRBJ1-1 TRBV7-2 TGTGCCAGCAGCTTAGATAGGGGGCTCGCCACTGAAGCTTTCTTT CASSLDRGLATEAFF
NA few TRBJ1-1 TRBV7-2 TGTGCCAGCAGCTTAACGGAACGGGGCACTGAAGCTTTCTTT CASSLTERGTEAFF
NA once TRBJ1-5 TRBV12-3/TRBV12-4 TGTGCCAGCAGTTTAGAGCCCAGTGATCAGCCCCAGCATTTT CASSLEPSDQPQHF
NA NA TRBJ1-4 TRBV20-1 TGCAGTGCTAAATCAGGGTGGGGATCCGCTAATGAAAAACTGTTTTTT CSAKSGWGSANEKLFF
NA once TRBJ2-1 TRBV7-8 TGTGCCAGCAGACTTCAGGGAACGAAATACAATGAGCAGTTCTTC CASRLQGTKYNEQFF
NA NA TRBJ2-2 TRBV6-5 TGTGCCAGCAGTTACTCGGGCGGGGGCGCGCCATCCGGGGAGCTGTTTTTT CASSYSGGGAPSGELFF
TRBD2 NA TRBJ2-1 TRBV6-4 TGTGCCAGCAGTGAACTAGCGGGATACTCCTACAATGAGCAGTTCTTC CASSELAGYSYNEQFF
TRBD1 few TRBJ2-6 TRBV7-3 TGTGCCAGCAGCTTAGAGCGCGGACAGGGCTCTGGGGCCAACGTCCTGACTTTC CASSLERGQGSGANVLTF
TRBD1 few TRBJ1-1 TRBV7-6 TGTGCCAGCAGCACGGACAGGGCTGGGAACACTGAAGCTTTCTTT CASSTDRAGNTEAFF
TRBD2 few TRBJ2-5 TRBV7-2 TGTGCCAGCAGCTTAGAGTCGGGACTAGCGGGAGGGCCAGGGGAGACCCAGTACTTC CASSLESGLAGGPGETQYF
NA NA TRBJ1-2 TRBV27 TGTGCCAGCAGTTTAGGTGGGGGGAACTATGGCTACACCTTC CASSLGGGNYGYTF
NA many TRBJ1-5 TRBV27 TGTGCCAGCAGCAGTTTCAATCAGCCCCAGCATTTT CASSSFNQPQHF
TRBD1 NA TRBJ2-2 TRBV27 TGTGCCAGCAGTTGGACAGGACCCCCCGGGGAGCTGTTTTTT CASSWTGPPGELFF
NA NA TRBJ2-1 TRBV20-1 TGCAGTGCCCGAGGGCGAGGGGAAAGTGAGCAGTTCTTC CSARGRGESEQFF
TRBD1 few TRBJ2-1 TRBV7-6 TGTGCCAGCAGCTTAAGGGACAGGGACAATGAGCAGTTCTTC CASSLRDRDNEQFF
NA NA TRBJ1-3 TRBV7-2 TGTGCCAGCAGCCACCGGGCGGCAAGCTCTGGAAACACCATATATTTT CASSHRAASSGNTIYF
NA few TRBJ2-1 TRBV7-9 TGTGCCAGCAGCGGCAGACTAGGATTAAAAAATGAGCAGTTCTTC CASSGRLGLKNEQFF
NA NA TRBJ1-2 TRBV28 TGTGCCAGCAGTTTTTCCCCACAGGAGAGCGACTATGGCTACACCTTC CASSFSPQESDYGYTF
TRBD2 few TRBJ2-5 TRBV5-4 TGTGCCAGCAGCCTGGCGGGACTAGCGGGAGGAGAGACCCAGTACTTC CASSLAGLAGGETQYF
TRBD2 NA TRBJ2-1 TRBV7-2 TGTGCCAGCAGCTTAAGCGGGAGGTACAATGAGCAGTTCTTC CASSLSGRYNEQFF
TRBD2 NA TRBJ2-7 TRBV7-4 TGTGCCAGCAGCTTGTTTCTAGCGGGAGACGAGCAGTACTTC CASSLFLAGDEQYF
NA NA TRBJ1-3 TRBV6-1 TGTGCCAGTCGACCCGGGGTATTAATGGGGGGAAACACCATATATTTT CASRPGVLMGGNTIYF
NA few TRBJ2-3 TRBV5-6 TGTGCCAGCAGCTTTGGACCTAGCGCAGATACGCAGTATTTT CASSFGPSADTQYF
NA NA TRBJ1-6 TRBV27 TGTGCCAGCAGTTTATCGCCTCCGATCCGAAATTCACCCCTCCACTTT CASSLSPPIRNSPLHF
TRBD2 NA TRBJ2-3 TRBV7-6 TGTGCCAGCAGCCAACCGAGCGGGACTAGCACAGATACGCAGTATTTT CASSQPSGTSTDTQYF
TRBD2 NA TRBJ2-1 TRBV7-2 TGTGCCAGCAGCCACCATAGCGGGGTTGTCAATGAGCAGTTCTTC CASSHHSGVVNEQFF
NA NA TRBJ1-2 TRBV7-9 TGTGCCAGCAGCCCGGGACCGCCGTCTAACTATGGCTACACCTTC CASSPGPPSNYGYTF
TRBD1 NA TRBJ1-2 TRBV12-3/TRBV12-4 TGTGCCACCTTTCAGGGGGGCGGAAACCTCAGCTATGGCTACACCTTC CATFQGGGNLSYGYTF
TRBD1 NA TRBJ2-7 TRBV7-6 TGTGCCAGCAGCTTAGGGACAGGGGGCTTCGAGCAGTACTTC CASSLGTGGFEQYF
TRBD1 many TRBJ1-4 TRBV27 TGTGCCAGCAGCCGACAGGGGGTGTTAGTTGCAACTAATGAAAAACTGTTTTTT CASSRQGVLVATNEKLFF
TRBD1 NA TRBJ2-7 TRBV7-8 TGTGCCAGCAGCCGACTAGGGACAGGAACCTACGAGCAGTACTTC CASSRLGTGTYEQYF
NA few TRBJ1-3 TRBV20-1 TGCAGTGCTAGGAGTTGGAGGGACGGATCCCTCTCTGGAAACACCATATATTTT CSARSWRDGSLSGNTIYF
NA few TRBJ2-7 TRBV11-2 TGTGCCAGCAGCCCGGGACACTACGAGCAGTACTTC CASSPGHYEQYF
NA NA TRBJ2-3 TRBV27 TGTGCCAGCAGTCGAACTAGCCGGGGGTTCACAGATACGCAGTATTTT CASSRTSRGFTDTQYF
TRBD1 once TRBJ2-7 TRBV7-6 TGTGCCAGCAGCTTAACAGGGGGCAGGGACTCCTACGAGCAGTACTTC CASSLTGGRDSYEQYF
NA NA TRBJ1-1 TRBV28 TGTGCCAGCAGTTTATCAGGGCTCACTGAAGCTTTCTTT CASSLSGLTEAFF
NA NA TRBJ2-2 TRBV4-1 TGCGCCAGCAGCCTTCGGGTCAACACCGGGGAGCTGTTTTTT CASSLRVNTGELFF
TRBD1 few TRBJ1-2 TRBV12-3/TRBV12-4 TGTGCCAGCAGTCAGGGGGGGGAGTACAGCTATGGCTACACCTTC CASSQGGEYSYGYTF
TRBD1 NA TRBJ2-7 TRBV11-1 TGTGCCAGCAGCTTAAACCGCAGGGGGCAAGACGAGCAGTACTTC CASSLNRRGQDEQYF
NA NA TRBJ2-1 TRBV6-1 TGTGCCAGCAGTGAATGGGGCAATGAGCAGTTCTTC CASSEWGNEQFF
NA NA TRBJ2-5 TRBV7-6 TGTGCTAGCAGCATCGGGAGCGCCGAGACCCAGTACTTC CASSIGSAETQYF
NA few TRBJ1-2 TRBV7-9 TGTGCCAGCAGCTCCCCCCAGGACGCCTATGGCTACACCTTC CASSSPQDAYGYTF
TRBD2 NA TRBJ2-1 TRBV10-3 TGTGCCATCAGTACTAGCGGATACAATGAGCAGTTCTTC CAISTSGYNEQFF
NA NA TRBJ2-5 TRBV7-6 TGTGCCAGCAGCTTAGCGTACGGGCTCCCCGGGGAGACCCAGTACTTC CASSLAYGLPGETQYF